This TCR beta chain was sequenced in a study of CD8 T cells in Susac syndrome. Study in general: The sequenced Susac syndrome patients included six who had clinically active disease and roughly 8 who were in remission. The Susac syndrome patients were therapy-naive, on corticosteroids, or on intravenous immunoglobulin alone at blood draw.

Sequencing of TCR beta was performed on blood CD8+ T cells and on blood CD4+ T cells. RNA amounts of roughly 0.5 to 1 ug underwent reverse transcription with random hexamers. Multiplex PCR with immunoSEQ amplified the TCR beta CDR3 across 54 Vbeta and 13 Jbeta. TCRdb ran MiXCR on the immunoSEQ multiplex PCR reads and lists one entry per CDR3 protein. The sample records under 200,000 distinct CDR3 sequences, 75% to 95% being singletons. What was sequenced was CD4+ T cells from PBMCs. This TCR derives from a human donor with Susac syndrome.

The CDR3 coding sequence is TGTGCCGGAAAGTACCCCGCTTTCTTT. The encoded protein is CAGKYPAFF. The chain uses TRBV19 and TRBJ1-1, with D unclear. Looked up from germline, CDR1 is LNHDA and CDR2 is SQIVND (reference sequence). Trimming cost V 11 bases and J 11 bases, with 12 bases left between them. The CDR3 has 9 residues.